The 13 T cell receptor beta chains below all came from one sample that was sequenced in a study of regulatory T cells in long-lasting Graves disease. iRepertoire HTBI primers and Arm-PCR of CDR3 regions built TCR beta libraries. Each CDR3 protein gets one entry after TCRdb re-called the multiplex PCR reads with MiXCR. The table includes roughly 350,000 distinct CDR3 sequences, 16% detected once. Time point indicated: newly diagnosed GD, antithyroid drugs for less than 3 months. Scientists built the TCR library using RNA that was extracted from PBMCs. The sample was also reused in another study, on T cells in Graves' hyperthyroidism and ophthalmopathy.

The sample in question was peripheral blood mononuclear cells (PBMCs), obtained at new diagnosis, from a patient treated with antithyroid drugs. These receptors came from a woman aged 18-30 years with Graves disease.

There are a few counts of this clonotype. V usage is TRBV6-1 and J usage is TRBJ1-6; D is ambiguous. Trimming took off 2 bases at V and 5 bases at J, with 10 bases between the two ends. The CDR3 runs 15 residues. Germline V gene data show CDR1 as MNHNS and CDR2 as SASEGT. In DNA form, the CDR3 reads TGTGCCAGCAGTGAACCCTCCTCGGATAATTCACCCCTCCACTTT. This encodes CASSEPSSDNSPLHF.

This clonotype came up a few times. The rearrangement links TRBV25-1 to TRBJ1-2; no reliable D call. In germline, CDR1 is MGHDK, CDR2 SYGVNS. V lost 3 bases and J lost 8, with 16 bases in between. The CDR3 is 14 amino acids. This CDR3 is CASSERHVVLGYTF. Written as DNA, the CDR3 is TGTGCCAGCAGTGAGCGGCATGTCGTGCTGGGCTACACCTTC.

At least ten counts were recorded for this clonotype. The chain links TRBV11-2 to TRBJ2-2, with D possibly being TRBD1 (5 bases). CDR3 length equals 15 residues. Germline V gene data show CDR1 as SGHAT and CDR2 as FQNNGV. V lost 0 bases and J lost 4, with 9 bases in between. The CDR3 DNA reads as TGTGCCAGCAGCTTAGAGGGTGGGGCCACCGGGGAGCTGTTTTTT. Its protein is CASSLEGGATGELFF.

This clonotype was counted many times. The chain couples TRBV27 to TRBJ2-7; 8 bases line up with TRBD1. Germline trimming cut 3 bases from V and 5 bases from J; bases unmatched to any gene: 9. The germline gives CDR1 MNHEY, CDR2 SMNVEV (reference sequence). This CDR3 contains 15 residues. CDR3 in DNA: TGTGCCAGCAGTTTTTTAGGACAGGGTTTACACGAGCAGTACTTC. This codes for CASSFLGQGLHEQYF.

This clonotype occurred many times. J is TRBJ2-1 and V is TRBV5-1; D is undetermined. The CDR3 is 15 amino acids. V was cut by 3 bases and J by 4 bases, with 14 bases left in between. CDR1 is SGHRS, CDR2 YFSETQ, per germline. CDR3 region: CASSWTNSLYNEQFF. The CDR3 nucleotides read TGCGCCAGCAGCTGGACCAACTCCCTGTACAATGAGCAGTTCTTC. The entire variable domain, with the rest obtained from reference TRBV5-1 and TRBJ2-1, is as follows: KAGVTQTPRYLIKTRGQQVTLSCSPISGHRSVSWYQQTPGQGLQFLFEYFSETQRNKGNFPGRFSGRQFSNSRSEMNVSTLELGDSALYLCASSWTNSLYNEQFFGPGTRLTVL.

This clonotype has a handful of counts. V gene TRBV28 combines with J gene TRBJ2-7, with D tentatively TRBD1 or TRBD2 (5 bases each). Germline V gene sequence: CDR1 MDHEN, CDR2 SYDVKM. V lost 6 bases and J 3 bases, leaving 21 bases between the germline ends. This CDR3 region has 16 residues. The CDR3 nucleotides are TGTGCCAGCAGAGGTAACCGGGACGGAACAATCTACGAGCAGTACTTC. This gives the protein CASRGNRDGTIYEQYF.

This clonotype came up many times. V usage is TRBV19 and J usage is TRBJ2-1, with TRBD2 identical over 8 bases. Per the germline V gene, CDR1 is LNHDA and CDR2 is SQIVND (reference sequence). This CDR3 spans 14 amino acids. The V segment lost 5 bases and the J segment 2 bases; nucleotides outside the gene matches: 2. As DNA, the CDR3 is TGTGCCAGTAGTCGTAGCGGGACCTACAATGAGCAGTTCTTC. This translates into CASSRSGTYNEQFF.

This chain connects TRBV27 to TRBJ2-6; D gene unclear. Germline V gene sequence: CDR1 MNHEY, CDR2 SMNVEV (reference sequence). The CDR3 contains 18 residues. Deletions cut 10 bases from V and 1 base from J, with 23 bases between. CDR3 in amino acids: CATLGVGQKLSGANVLTF. Here the CDR3 DNA reads TGTGCCACTCTCGGCGTAGGGCAGAAATTGTCTGGGGCCAACGTCCTGACTTTC.

V gene TRBV6-1 combines with J gene TRBJ2-3; a possible D gene is TRBD1 (6 bases). The CDR3 is made up of 17 amino acids. The V and J ends lost 4 bases and 2 bases respectively, with 19 bases between them. Germline V gene lookup returns CDR1 MNHNS and CDR2 SASEGT. CDR3 DNA: TGTGCCAGCAGTGGTTTGCCGAGGACAGATCCCACAGATACGCAGTATTTT. It translates to CASSGLPRTDPTDTQYF.

This clonotype was counted ten times or more. The chain joins TRBV5-1 to TRBJ2-1; D is tentatively TRBD1 or TRBD2 (5 bases each). Germline V CDR1 and CDR2: SGHRS, YFSETQ. The length of the CDR3 is 12 residues. V shed 3 bases and J shed 9 bases, with 10 bases lying between them. The chain's CDR3 is CASSYGTGEQFF. CDR3 coding DNA: TGCGCCAGCAGCTATGGGACGGGTGAGCAGTTCTTC.

The chain links TRBV2 to TRBJ1-5; D is unresolved. The CDR3 totals 14 residues. The germline V gene encodes CDR1 SNHLY and CDR2 FYNNEI. Between the trimmed V and J ends, which lost 3 bases and 4 bases, there was a span of 10 bases. Here the CDR3 DNA reads TGTGCCAGCAGTGATATAGCGGGTAATCAGCCCCAGCATTTT. This codes for CASSDIAGNQPQHF.

Notes on this clonotype: This may be a read error: a much more frequent sequence differs by one nucleotide. The CDR3 protein is CSAASGSNRPQHF. DNA for the CDR3: TGCAGTGCTGCCAGCGGTAGCAATCGGCCCCAGCATTTT. This sequence joins TRBV20-1 and TRBJ1-5; D gene unclear. The CDR3 runs to 13 residues. The germline V gene encodes CDR1 DFQATT and CDR2 SNEGSKA (reference sequence).

Only a few counts were recorded for this clonotype. This may be a read error, as it is one base from a much larger clone. The V call is TRBV2, the J call TRBJ2-2, with TRBD2 matching over 8 bases. This CDR3 comprises 15 residues. CDR1 and CDR2 from the germline V gene are SNHLY and FYNNEI. CDR3 nucleotides: TGTGCCAGCAGTGAGGCGGGGGGTGGTACCGGGGAGCTGTCTTTT. Translation gives CASSEAGGGTGELSF. Filled out from reference TRBV2 and TRBJ2-2, the complete variable domain reads EPEVTQTPSHQVTQMGQEVILRCVPISNHLYFYWYRQILGQKVEFLVSFYNNEISEKSEIFDDQFSVERPDGSNFTLKIRSTKLEDSAMYFCASSEAGGGTGELSFGEGSRLTVL.